Below, 4 T cell receptor beta chains from the same sample are listed, as sequenced in a study of blood T cell repertoires in COVID-19. The assay was immunoSEQ multiplex PCR, and TCRdb's table has in-frame clones only and misses some. The sample contains about 210,000 clones, 84% of which appear only once. The sequenced sample consisted of PBMCs or T cells enriched from blood (not recorded which). These receptors all stem from a woman in her twenties or thirties who had been exposed to COVID-19.

This clone was seen a handful of times. The rearrangement uses TRBV28 and TRBJ2-1, with D unresolved. This CDR3 region has 14 residues. Between the trimmed V and J ends, which lost 6 bases and 0 bases, there was a span of 9 bases. CDR1 and CDR2 from the germline V gene are MDHEN and SYDVKM. This chain's CDR3 is CASRPPGSYNEQFF. The CDR3 region has the DNA TGTGCCAGCAGGCCCCCCGGCTCCTACAATGAGCAGTTCTTC.

The chain recombines TRBV2 with TRBJ1-6; 9 nucleotides match TRBD1. The J segment lost 5 bases and the V segment lost 0 bases, leaving 11 bases of the junction unmatched. From germline, CDR1 is SNHLY and CDR2 FYNNEI. CDR3 length: 19 amino acids. CDR3 loop: CASSEASNAGTGNNSPLHF. The DNA of the CDR3 is TGTGCCAGCAGTGAAGCGTCCAACGCCGGGACAGGGAATAATTCACCCCTCCACTTT. The full variable domain, rest sourced from reference TRBV2 and TRBJ1-6, is EPEVTQTPSHQVTQMGQEVILRCVPISNHLYFYWYRQILGQKVEFLVSFYNNEISEKSEIFDDQFSVERPDGSNFTLKIRSTKLEDSAMYFCASSEASNAGTGNNSPLHFGNGTRLTVT.

V and J are TRBV19 and TRBJ1-1, with TRBD1 identical over 8 bases. CDR3 size: 13 residues. V dropped 2 bases and J dropped 5; count of bases not matched to a gene: 1. Per germline, CDR1 LNHDA and CDR2 SQIVND (reference sequence). CDR3 amino acids: CASSIQGATEAFF. As DNA, the CDR3 is TGTGCCAGTAGTATACAGGGGGCAACTGAAGCTTTCTTT.

CDR3 nucleotides: TGTGCCGCGACAACAGGGGGCAGAGAGACCCAGTACTTC. Amino acids: CAATTGGRETQYF. The chain combines TRBV6-5 with TRBJ2-5; 9 nucleotides align to TRBD1. The germline CDR1 and CDR2 sequences are MNHEY and SVGAGI. V shed 11 bases, J shed 4 bases, and the junction held 8 bases outside the gene matches. The CDR3 has 13 amino acids.